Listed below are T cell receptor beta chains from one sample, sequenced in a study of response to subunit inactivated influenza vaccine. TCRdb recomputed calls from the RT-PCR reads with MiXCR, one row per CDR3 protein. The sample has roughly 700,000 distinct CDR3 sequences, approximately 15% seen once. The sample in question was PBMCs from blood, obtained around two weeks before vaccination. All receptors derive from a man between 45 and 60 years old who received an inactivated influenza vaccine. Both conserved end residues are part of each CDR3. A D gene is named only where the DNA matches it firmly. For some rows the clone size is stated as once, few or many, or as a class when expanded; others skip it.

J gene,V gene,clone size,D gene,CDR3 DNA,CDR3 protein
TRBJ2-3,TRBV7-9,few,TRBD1,TGTGCCAGCAGCTCGGGACAGGGGAGGGCAGATACGCAGTATTTT,CASSSGQGRADTQYF
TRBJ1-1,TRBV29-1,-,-,TGCAGCGTTGAGTCGGAACGGGAGATGGACACTGAAGCTTTCTTT,CSVESEREMDTEAFF
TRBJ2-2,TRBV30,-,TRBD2,TGTGCCTGGGATACTAGCGGGGGGACCGGGGAGCTGTTTTTT,CAWDTSGGTGELFF
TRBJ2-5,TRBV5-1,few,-,TGCGCCAGCAGCTTGGGAGGGAACTACCAAGAGACCCAGTACTTC,CASSLGGNYQETQYF
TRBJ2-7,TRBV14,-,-,TGTGCCAGCAGCCAAGGCTATAGCGAGCAGTACTTC,CASSQGYSEQYF
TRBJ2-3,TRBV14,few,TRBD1,TGTGCCAGCAGCCAAGTAACAGGGGGCAACACAGATACGCAGTATTTT,CASSQVTGGNTDTQYF
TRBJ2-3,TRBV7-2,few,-,TGTGCCAGCAGCTTAGGGAGGACGGGGGCGGATACGCAGTATTTT,CASSLGRTGADTQYF
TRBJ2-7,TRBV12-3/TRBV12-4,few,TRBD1,TGTGCCAGCAGTTTGGGTTTTGGGGGACAGGGCCCCTTCTACGAGCAGTACTTC,CASSLGFGGQGPFYEQYF
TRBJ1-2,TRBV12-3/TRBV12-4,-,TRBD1,TGTGCCAGCAGCCAGGACAGGGGGCTTGGCTACACCTTC,CASSQDRGLGYTF
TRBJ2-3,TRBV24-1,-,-,TGTGCCACCAGTGGGACCGGGACATCAGATACGCAGTATTTT,CATSGTGTSDTQYF
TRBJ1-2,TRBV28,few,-,TGTGGGGACTATGGCTACACCTTC,CGDYGYTF
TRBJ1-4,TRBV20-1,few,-,TGCAGTGCCCTGAACCAGGGGACTAATGAAAAACTGTTTTTT,CSALNQGTNEKLFF
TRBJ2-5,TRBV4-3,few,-,TGCGCCAGCAGCCAACTACGGGACGGTCGCCCACAAGAGACCCAGTACTTC,CASSQLRDGRPQETQYF
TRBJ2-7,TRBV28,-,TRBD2,TGTGCCAGCAGTTTATCCCTTCGCGGCCCAGCGGGAGGGCCCCTATCCTACGAGCAGTACTTC,CASSLSLRGPAGGPLSYEQYF
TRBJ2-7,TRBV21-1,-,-,TGTGCCACAGTGGGAAACAGGGGGCCCTCCTACGAGCAGTACTTC,CATVGNRGPSYEQYF
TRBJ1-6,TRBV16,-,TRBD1,TGTGCCAGCAGCCCCTCCCGGGACAGGGGTGGTTCACCCCTCCACTTT,CASSPSRDRGGSPLHF
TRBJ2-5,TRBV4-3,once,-,TGCGCCAGCAGCCAAGACCACGGAGAGACCCAGTACTTC,CASSQDHGETQYF
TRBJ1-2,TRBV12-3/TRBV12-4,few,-,TGTGCCAGCAGTTCCTCATTAAGGGGAGGGGAACGTGGCTACACCTTC,CASSSSLRGGERGYTF
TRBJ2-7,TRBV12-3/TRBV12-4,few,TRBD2,TGTGCCAGCAGTTATACAGCGGGGGACTACGAGCAGTACTTC,CASSYTAGDYEQYF
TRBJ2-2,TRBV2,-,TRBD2,TGTGCCAGCAGTGATGGTGGGAGGGCCTTCACCGGGGAGCTGTTTTTT,CASSDGGRAFTGELFF
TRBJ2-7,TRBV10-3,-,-,TGTGCCATCAGTGGGGACCCCTCAAACGAGCAGTACTTC,CAISGDPSNEQYF
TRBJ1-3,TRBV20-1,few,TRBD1,TGCAGTGCTAGAAGGACAGGGGCGAACTCTGGAAACACCATATATTTT,CSARRTGANSGNTIYF
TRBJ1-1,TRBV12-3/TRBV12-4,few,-,TGTGCCAGCAGTTTAGCAGGGAGCAACACTGAAGCTTTCTTT,CASSLAGSNTEAFF
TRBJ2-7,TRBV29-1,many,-,TGCAGCGTTGCGTCTTACAGGGTCGACGAGCAGTACTTC,CSVASYRVDEQYF
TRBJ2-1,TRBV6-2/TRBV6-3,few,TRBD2,TGTGCCAGCAGTAGCCTAGCGGCTTACAATGAGCAGTTCTTC,CASSSLAAYNEQFF
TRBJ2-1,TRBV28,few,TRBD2,TGTGCCAGCAGCCCACCTAGCGGGAGAACCTACAATGAGCAGTTCTTC,CASSPPSGRTYNEQFF
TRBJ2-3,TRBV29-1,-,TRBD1,TGCAGCGCCCAACGGGACAGGGGATACGATACGCAGTATTTT,CSAQRDRGYDTQYF
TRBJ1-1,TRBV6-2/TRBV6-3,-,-,TGTGCCAGCAGTTACAAGGCGATGAACACTGAAGCTTTCTTT,CASSYKAMNTEAFF
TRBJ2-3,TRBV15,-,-,TGTGCCACCAGCCTCGCTCACAGGCGGCGCACAGATACGCAGTATTTT,CATSLAHRRRTDTQYF
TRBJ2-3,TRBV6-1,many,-,TGTGCCAGCAGAAAGCATCCTGGGAATAGGCCCCCATTGGATACGCAGTATTTT,CASRKHPGNRPPLDTQYF
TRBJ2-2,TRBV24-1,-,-,TGTGCCACCGAGGCAGGAAACACCGGGGAGCTGTTTTTT,CATEAGNTGELFF
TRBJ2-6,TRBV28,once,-,TGTGCCAGCAGTTGGGACATCCGCTCTGGGGCCAACGTCCTGACTTTC,CASSWDIRSGANVLTF
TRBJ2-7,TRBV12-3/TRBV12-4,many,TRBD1,TGTGCCAGCAGTTCCACGACAGGGGGTATATACGAGCAGTACTTC,CASSSTTGGIYEQYF
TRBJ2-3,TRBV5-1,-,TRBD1,TGCGCCAGCAGCTTGTCCCGGGACAGGGGCGCAGATACGCAGTATTTT,CASSLSRDRGADTQYF
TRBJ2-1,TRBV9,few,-,TGTGCCAGCAGCGTAACCGCCGGGTTCCCCTACAATGAGCAGTTCTTC,CASSVTAGFPYNEQFF
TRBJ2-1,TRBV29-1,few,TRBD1,TGCAGCGTTGATCCGGGACAGGGGTCCTACAATGAGCAGTTCTTC,CSVDPGQGSYNEQFF
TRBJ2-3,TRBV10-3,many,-,TGTGCCATCAGGGCCAGTGGGGCAGATACGCAGTATTTT,CAIRASGADTQYF
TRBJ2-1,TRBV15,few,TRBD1,TGTGCCACCAGGTGGACAGGGGACAATGAGCAGTTCTTC,CATRWTGDNEQFF
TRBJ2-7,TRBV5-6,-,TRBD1,TGTGCCAGCAGCCCCCTCGGGACAGAGCTGTACGAGCAGTACTTC,CASSPLGTELYEQYF
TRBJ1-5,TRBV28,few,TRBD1,TGTGCCAGCAGTATCCGGGACAGGGGGTTTGGCAATCAGCCCCAGCATTTT,CASSIRDRGFGNQPQHF
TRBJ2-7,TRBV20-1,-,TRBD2,TGCAGTGCTAGAGATGGTAGCGGGAGTCGAGGCGAGCAGTACTTC,CSARDGSGSRGEQYF
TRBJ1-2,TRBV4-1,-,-,TGCGCCAGCAGCCAAGATACGGCTTTTAGTGCTGTCGGCTACACCTTC,CASSQDTAFSAVGYTF
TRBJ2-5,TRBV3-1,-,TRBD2,TGTGCCAGCAGCCAAGGCACTAGCGTACTTGTCCCCCAGTACTTC,CASSQGTSVLVPQYF